This record looks at one TCR beta chain sequence and its context. The antigen remains unidentified. This specimen comes from a study of T-cell reconstitution after alpha-beta-depleted transplantation in children. Unique molecular identifiers tagged the TCRbeta library. TCRdb re-derived calls from the PCR reads in MiXCR, one entry per CDR3 protein. The sample lists fewer than 350,000 distinct CDR3 sequences, around 10% occurring once. Regarding the study as a whole: At one year after transplant, newly produced T cells mostly accounted for T-cell counts and diversity. About two months after transplant, alpha-beta T cells reportedly came from several hundred expanded graft clones. Surviving recipient T cells and thymic progenitors underlay high day-60 TCRbeta diversity in some patients.

The CDR3 has 14 amino acids. J gave up 2 bases and V 6 bases, and 5 bases lay outside the gene matches. Germline-derived CDR1 and CDR2 are LNHNV and YYDKDF (reference sequence). The chain has TRBV15 and TRBJ2-7; 9 nucleotides line up with TRBD1. The sample here was PBMCs, taken before TCRalphabeta/CD19-depleted stem cell transplant. The TCR sequence derives from a boy under three years old with acute myeloid leukemia, due to receive a stem cell transplant. CDR3 coding DNA: TGTGCCACCAGAAGGGACAGGGATGCCTACGAGCAGTACTTC. Protein: CATRRDRDAYEQYF.